The 2 T cell receptor beta chains below all came from one sample that was sequenced in a study of blood T cell repertoires in COVID-19. Data came from immunoSEQ multiplex PCR; TCRdb stores just in-frame clones and leaves some out. The data hold about 70,000 clones, with more than 75% observed a single time. Material for sequencing was peripheral blood. The receptors originated from a human donor in a cohort sampled during active COVID-19.

This sequence joins TRBV6-5 and TRBJ1-2; D is undetermined. With 0 bases removed from V and 1 base from J, the gap between germline ends came to 9 bases. CDR3 length: 15 amino acids. Germline lookup yields CDR1 MNHEY and CDR2 SVGAGI. For the CDR3, the DNA is TGTGCCAGCAGTTACTCCCTCGGGAGTAACTATGGCTACACCTTC. It is translated as CASSYSLGSNYGYTF.

This clone was observed a single time. This chain joins TRBV12-5 and TRBJ2-1, with 10 bases identical to TRBD1. The CDR3 is made up of 16 amino acids. Trimming at V came to 0 bases and at J to 6 bases, leaving 5 bases not matched to a gene. Germline CDR1 and CDR2: LGHNT and FRNRAP. CDR3 DNA sequence: TGTGCTAGTGGTTTGGTACCGGGGACAGGGGCCAATGAGCAGTTCTTC. Its translation is CASGLVPGTGANEQFF. The entire variable domain, with the rest obtained from reference TRBV12-5 and TRBJ2-1, is as follows: DARVTQTPRHKVTEMGQEVTMRCQPILGHNTVFWYRQTMMQGLELLAYFRNRAPLDDSGMPKDRFSAEMPDATLATLKIQPSEPRDSAVYFCASGLVPGTGANEQFFGPGTRLTVL.